This record concerns one T cell receptor beta chain sequence. Its antigen is currently unknown. These data come from a study of blood T cells in healthy people across ages. A second PCR, run for roughly 7 to 11 cycles, used a sample-barcoded 5' primer plus a J-beta primer mix. TCRdb re-called the 5' RACE reads with MiXCR, one entry per CDR3 protein. The repertoire includes hundreds of thousands of distinct CDR3 sequences, 32% of them detected once, and less than 20% sits in the top ten. This CDR3 region has 18 residues. Findings of the study overall: The lack of PBMC sorting stopped any conclusive naive versus antigen-experienced comparison.

Sequenced input: blood. The rearrangement uses TRBV21-1 and TRBJ2-3; the D call of TRBD1 is as the table states it, not checked on the DNA. TRBV21-1 is described as a pseudogene. This clonotype was sampled from a woman older than 75 in good health. CDR3 DNA: TGTGCCAGCAGCAATCCCGGGACCCTTCATGTGGGGGCAGATACGCAGTATTTT. Protein: CASSNPGTLHVGADTQYF.